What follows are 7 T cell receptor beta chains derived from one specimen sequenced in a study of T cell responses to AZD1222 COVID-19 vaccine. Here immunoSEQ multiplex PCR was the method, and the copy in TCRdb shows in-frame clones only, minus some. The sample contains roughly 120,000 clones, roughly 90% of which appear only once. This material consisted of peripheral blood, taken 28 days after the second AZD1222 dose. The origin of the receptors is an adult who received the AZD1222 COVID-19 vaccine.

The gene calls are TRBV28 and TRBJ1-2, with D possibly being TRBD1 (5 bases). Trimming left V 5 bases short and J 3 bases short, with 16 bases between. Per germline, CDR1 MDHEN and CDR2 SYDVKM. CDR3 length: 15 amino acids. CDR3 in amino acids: CASSNEGLAYYGYTF. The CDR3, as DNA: TGTGCCAGCAGTAATGAGGGGTTGGCCTACTATGGCTACACCTTC.

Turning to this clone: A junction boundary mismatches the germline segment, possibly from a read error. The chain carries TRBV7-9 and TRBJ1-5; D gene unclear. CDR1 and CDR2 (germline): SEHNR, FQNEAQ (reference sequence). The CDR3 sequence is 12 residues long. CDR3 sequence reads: CASTLAGQPQHF. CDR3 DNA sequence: TGTGCCAGCACCTTAGCGGGTCAGCCCCAGCATTTT. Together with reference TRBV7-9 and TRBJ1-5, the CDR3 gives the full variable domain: DTGVSQNPRHKITKRGQNVTFRCDPISEHNRLYWYRQTLGQGPEFLTYFQNEAQLEKSRLLSDRFSAERPKGSFSTLEIQRTEQGDSAMYLCASTLAGQPQHFGDGTRLSIL.

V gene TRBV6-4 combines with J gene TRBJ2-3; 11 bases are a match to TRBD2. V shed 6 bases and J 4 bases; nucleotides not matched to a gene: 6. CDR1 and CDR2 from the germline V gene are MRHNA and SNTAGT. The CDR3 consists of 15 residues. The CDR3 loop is CASSPTSGGADTQYF. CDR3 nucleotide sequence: TGTGCCAGCAGCCCTACTAGCGGGGGCGCAGATACGCAGTATTTT.

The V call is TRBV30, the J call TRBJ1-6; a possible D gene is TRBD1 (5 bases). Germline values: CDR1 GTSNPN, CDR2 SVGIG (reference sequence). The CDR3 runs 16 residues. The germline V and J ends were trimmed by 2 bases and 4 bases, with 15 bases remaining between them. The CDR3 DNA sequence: TGTGCCTGGAGTCGGGGCTCTCTTAATTATAATTCACCCCTCCACTTT. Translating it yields CAWSRGSLNYNSPLHF.

CDR3 sequence: CASSGAESNQPQHF. The CDR3 bases are TGTGCCAGCAGTGGTGCCGAAAGCAATCAGCCCCAGCATTTT. The rearrangement uses TRBV2 and TRBJ1-5; D gene unclear. V shed 4 bases and J shed 1 base, with 8 bases lying between them. Germline V gives CDR1 SNHLY, CDR2 FYNNEI. The CDR3 sequence is 14 residues long. The full variable domain, its missing parts supplied by reference TRBV2 and TRBJ1-5, is EPEVTQTPSHQVTQMGQEVILRCVPISNHLYFYWYRQILGQKVEFLVSFYNNEISEKSEIFDDQFSVERPDGSNFTLKIRSTKLEDSAMYFCASSGAESNQPQHFGDGTRLSIL.

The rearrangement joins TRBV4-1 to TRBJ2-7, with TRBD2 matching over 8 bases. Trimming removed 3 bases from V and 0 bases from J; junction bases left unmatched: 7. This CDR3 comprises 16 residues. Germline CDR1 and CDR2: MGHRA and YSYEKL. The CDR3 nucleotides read TGCGCCAGCAGCCATCCCGGGGGGGGACCCTCCTACGAGCAGTACTTC. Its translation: CASSHPGGGPSYEQYF.

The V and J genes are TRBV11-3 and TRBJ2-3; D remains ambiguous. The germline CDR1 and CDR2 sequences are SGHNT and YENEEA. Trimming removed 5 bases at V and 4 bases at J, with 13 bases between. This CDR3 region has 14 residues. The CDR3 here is CASSPFDGSDTQYF. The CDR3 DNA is TGTGCCAGCAGCCCGTTCGATGGCTCAGATACGCAGTATTTT.